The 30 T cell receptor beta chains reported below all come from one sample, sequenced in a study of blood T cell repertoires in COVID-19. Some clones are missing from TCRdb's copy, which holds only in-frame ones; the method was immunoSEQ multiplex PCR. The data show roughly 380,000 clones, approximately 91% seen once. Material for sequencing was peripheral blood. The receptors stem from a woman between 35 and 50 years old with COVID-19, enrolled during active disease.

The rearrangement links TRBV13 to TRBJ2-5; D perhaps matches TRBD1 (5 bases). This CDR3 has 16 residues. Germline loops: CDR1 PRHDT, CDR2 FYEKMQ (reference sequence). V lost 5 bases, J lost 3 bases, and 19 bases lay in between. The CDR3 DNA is TGTGCCAGCAGCCCCAAAGGGCGAGACAGCAAAGAGACCCAGTACTTC. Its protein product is CASSPKGRDSKETQYF.

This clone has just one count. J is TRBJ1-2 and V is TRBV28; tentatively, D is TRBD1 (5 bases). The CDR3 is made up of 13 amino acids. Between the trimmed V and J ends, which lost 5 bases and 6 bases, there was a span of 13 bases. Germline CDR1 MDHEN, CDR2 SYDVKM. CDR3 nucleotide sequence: TGTGCCAGCAGTAACCCAGGGAACGATGGCTACACCTTC. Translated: CASSNPGNDGYTF.

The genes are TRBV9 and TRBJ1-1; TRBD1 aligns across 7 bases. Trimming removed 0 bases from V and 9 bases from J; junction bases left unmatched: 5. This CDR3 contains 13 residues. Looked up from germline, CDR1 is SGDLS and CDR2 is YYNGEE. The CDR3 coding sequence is TGTGCCAGCAGCGTAGTAGGTAGGGGGCAAGCTTTCTTT. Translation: CASSVVGRGQAFF.

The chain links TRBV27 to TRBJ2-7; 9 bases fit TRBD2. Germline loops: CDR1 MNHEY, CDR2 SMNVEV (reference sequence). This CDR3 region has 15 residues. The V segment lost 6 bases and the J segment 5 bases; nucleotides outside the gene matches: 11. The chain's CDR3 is CASSLAGVSPHEQYF. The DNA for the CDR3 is TGTGCCAGCAGCTTAGCGGGAGTATCCCCCCACGAGCAGTACTTC.

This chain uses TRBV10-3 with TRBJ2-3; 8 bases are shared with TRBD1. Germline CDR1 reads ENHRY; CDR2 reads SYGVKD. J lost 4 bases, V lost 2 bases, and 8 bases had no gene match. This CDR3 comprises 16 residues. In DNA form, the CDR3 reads TGTGCCATCAGTGAGACGCTGGACAGGGCGCCAGATACGCAGTATTTT. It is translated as CAISETLDRAPDTQYF.

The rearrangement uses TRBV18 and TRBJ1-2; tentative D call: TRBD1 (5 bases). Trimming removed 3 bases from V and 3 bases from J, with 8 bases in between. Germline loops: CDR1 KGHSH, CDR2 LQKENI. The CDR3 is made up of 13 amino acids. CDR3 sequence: CASSPDSDYGYTF. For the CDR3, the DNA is TGTGCCAGCTCACCCGACAGCGACTATGGCTACACCTTC.

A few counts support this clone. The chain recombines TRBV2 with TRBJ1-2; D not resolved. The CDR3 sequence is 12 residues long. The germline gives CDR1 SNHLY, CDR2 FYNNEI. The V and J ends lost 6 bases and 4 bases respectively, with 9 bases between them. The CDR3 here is CASRTSSYGYTF. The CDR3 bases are TGTGCCAGCAGGACATCCTCCTATGGCTACACCTTC.

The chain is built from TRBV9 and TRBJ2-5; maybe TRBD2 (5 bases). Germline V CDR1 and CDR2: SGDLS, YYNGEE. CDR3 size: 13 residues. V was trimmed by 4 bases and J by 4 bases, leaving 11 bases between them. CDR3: CASSPGILETQYF. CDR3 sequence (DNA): TGTGCCAGCAGCCCCGGGATCCTAGAGACCCAGTACTTC.

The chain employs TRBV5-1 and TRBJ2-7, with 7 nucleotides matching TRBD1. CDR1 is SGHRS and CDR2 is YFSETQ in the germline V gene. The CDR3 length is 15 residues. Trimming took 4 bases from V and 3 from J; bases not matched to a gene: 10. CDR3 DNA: TGCGCCAGCAGCCCACGGGGACAGCAATTCTACGAGCAGTACTTC. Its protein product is CASSPRGQQFYEQYF.

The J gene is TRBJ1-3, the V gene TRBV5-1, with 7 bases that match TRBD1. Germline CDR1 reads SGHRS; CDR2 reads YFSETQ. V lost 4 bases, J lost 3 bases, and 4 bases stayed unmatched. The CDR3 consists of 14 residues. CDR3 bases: TGCGCCAGCAGCAGGGCAGGGGGTGGAAACACCATATATTTT. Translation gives CASSRAGGGNTIYF. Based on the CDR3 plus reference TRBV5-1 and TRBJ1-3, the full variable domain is KAGVTQTPRYLIKTRGQQVTLSCSPISGHRSVSWYQQTPGQGLQFLFEYFSETQRNKGNFPGRFSGRQFSNSRSEMNVSTLELGDSALYLCASSRAGGGNTIYFGEGSWLTVV.

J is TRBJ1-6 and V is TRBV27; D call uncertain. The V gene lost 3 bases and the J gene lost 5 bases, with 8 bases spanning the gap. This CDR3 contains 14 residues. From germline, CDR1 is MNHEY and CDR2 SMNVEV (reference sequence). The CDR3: CASSFQANNSPLHF. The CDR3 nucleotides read TGTGCCAGCAGTTTTCAGGCGAATAATTCACCCCTCCACTTT.

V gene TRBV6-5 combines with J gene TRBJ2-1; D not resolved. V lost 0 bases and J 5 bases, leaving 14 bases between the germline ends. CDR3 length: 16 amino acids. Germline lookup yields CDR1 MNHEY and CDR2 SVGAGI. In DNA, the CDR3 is TGTGCCAGCAGTTACTCGAGTTGGTCTCCTGACAATGAGCAGTTCTTC. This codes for CASSYSSWSPDNEQFF.

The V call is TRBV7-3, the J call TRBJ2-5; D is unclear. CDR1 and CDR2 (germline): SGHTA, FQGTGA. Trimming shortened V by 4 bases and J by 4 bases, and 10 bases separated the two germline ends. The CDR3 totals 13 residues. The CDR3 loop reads CASSSTPRETQYF. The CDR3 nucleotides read TGTGCCAGCAGCTCAACCCCCCGAGAGACCCAGTACTTC.

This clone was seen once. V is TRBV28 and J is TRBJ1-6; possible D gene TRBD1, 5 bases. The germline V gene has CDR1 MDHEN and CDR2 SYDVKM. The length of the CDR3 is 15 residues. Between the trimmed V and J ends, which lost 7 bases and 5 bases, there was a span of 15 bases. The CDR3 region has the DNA TGTGCCAGCAAGGGCAGGGCGTCGAATAATTCACCCCTCCACTTT. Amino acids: CASKGRASNNSPLHF.

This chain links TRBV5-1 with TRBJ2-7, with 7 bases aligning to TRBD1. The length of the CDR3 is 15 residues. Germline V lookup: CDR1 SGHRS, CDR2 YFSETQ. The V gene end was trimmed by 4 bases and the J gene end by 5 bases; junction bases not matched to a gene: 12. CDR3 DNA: TGCGCCAGCAGCGGCAACAGGGGAGCGGAAGACGAGCAGTACTTC. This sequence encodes CASSGNRGAEDEQYF.

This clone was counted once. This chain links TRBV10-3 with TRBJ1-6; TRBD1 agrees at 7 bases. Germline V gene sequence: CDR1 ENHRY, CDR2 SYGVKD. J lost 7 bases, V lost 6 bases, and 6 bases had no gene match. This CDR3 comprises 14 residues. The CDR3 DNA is TGTGCCATCAGGAGACAGGGCGAGAATTCACCCCTCCACTTT. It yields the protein CAIRRQGENSPLHF.

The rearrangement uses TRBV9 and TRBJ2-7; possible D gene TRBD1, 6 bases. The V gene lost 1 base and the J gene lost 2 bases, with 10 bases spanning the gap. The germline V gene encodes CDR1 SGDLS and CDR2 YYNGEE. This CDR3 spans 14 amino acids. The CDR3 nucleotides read TGTGCCAGCAGCGTACAGGGGTTCGCCTACGAGCAGTACTTC. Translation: CASSVQGFAYEQYF. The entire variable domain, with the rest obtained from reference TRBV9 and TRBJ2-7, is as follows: DSGVTQTPKHLITATGQRVTLRCSPRSGDLSVYWYQQSLDQGLQFLIQYYNGEERAKGNILERFSAQQFPDLHSELNLSSLELGDSALYFCASSVQGFAYEQYFGPGTRLTVT.

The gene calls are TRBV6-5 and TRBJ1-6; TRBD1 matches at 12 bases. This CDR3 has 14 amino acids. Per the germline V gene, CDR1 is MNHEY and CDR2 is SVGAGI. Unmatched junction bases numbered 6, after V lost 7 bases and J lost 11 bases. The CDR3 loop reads CASTEGQGATPLHF. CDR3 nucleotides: TGTGCCAGCACCGAGGGACAGGGGGCCACACCCCTCCACTTT.

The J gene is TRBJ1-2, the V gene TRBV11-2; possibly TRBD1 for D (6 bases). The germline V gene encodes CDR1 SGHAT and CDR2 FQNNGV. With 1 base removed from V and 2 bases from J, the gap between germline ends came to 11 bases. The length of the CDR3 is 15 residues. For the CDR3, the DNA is TGTGCCAGCAGCTTAGGCGGACAGTTAAACTATGGCTACACCTTC. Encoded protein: CASSLGGQLNYGYTF.

In nucleotides, the CDR3 is TGTGCCAGTAACTCCAGGGACAGGGGATCTGGGGCCAACGTCCTGACTTTC. Residues: CASNSRDRGSGANVLTF. The V and J genes are TRBV19 and TRBJ2-6; 10 nucleotides line up with TRBD1. Germline CDR1 LNHDA, CDR2 SQIVND (reference sequence). Trimming at V came to 7 bases and at J to 1 base, leaving 7 bases not matched to a gene. CDR3 length equals 17 residues.

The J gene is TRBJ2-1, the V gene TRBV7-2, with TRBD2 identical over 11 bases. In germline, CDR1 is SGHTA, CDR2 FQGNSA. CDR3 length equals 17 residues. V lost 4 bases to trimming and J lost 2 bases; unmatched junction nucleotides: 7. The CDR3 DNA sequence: TGTGCCAGCAGCTCAACGCCGGGACTAGCGGCCTACAATGAGCAGTTCTTC. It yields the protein CASSSTPGLAAYNEQFF.

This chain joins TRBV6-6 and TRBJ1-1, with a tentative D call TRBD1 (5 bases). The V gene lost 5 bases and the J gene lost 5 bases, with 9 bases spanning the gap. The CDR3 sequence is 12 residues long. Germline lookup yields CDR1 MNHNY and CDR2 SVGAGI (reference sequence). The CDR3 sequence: CASSARGTEAFF. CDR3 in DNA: TGTGCCAGCAGTGCCCGGGGGACTGAAGCTTTCTTT.

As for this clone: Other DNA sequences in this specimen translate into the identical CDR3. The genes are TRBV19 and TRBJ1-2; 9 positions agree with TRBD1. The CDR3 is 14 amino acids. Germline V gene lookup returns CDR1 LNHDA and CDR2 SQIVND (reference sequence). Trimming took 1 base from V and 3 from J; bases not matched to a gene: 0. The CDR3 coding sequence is TGTGCCAGTAGTATAGGGACAGGGGACTATGGCTACACCTTC. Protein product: CASSIGTGDYGYTF.

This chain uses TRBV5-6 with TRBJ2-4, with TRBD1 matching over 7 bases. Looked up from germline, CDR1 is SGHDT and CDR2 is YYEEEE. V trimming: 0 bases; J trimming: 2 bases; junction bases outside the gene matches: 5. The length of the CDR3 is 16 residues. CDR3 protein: CASSLVGRGTKNIQYF. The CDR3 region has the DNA TGTGCCAGCAGCTTGGTTGGCAGGGGGACCAAAAACATTCAGTACTTC.

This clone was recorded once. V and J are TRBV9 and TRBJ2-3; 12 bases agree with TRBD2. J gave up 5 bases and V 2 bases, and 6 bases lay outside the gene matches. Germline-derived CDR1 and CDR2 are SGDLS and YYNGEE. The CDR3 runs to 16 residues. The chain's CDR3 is CASSVPTSGGGDTQYF. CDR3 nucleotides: TGTGCCAGCAGCGTGCCGACTAGCGGGGGTGGAGATACGCAGTATTTT. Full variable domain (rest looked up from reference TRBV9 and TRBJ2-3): DSGVTQTPKHLITATGQRVTLRCSPRSGDLSVYWYQQSLDQGLQFLIQYYNGEERAKGNILERFSAQQFPDLHSELNLSSLELGDSALYFCASSVPTSGGGDTQYFGPGTRLTVL.

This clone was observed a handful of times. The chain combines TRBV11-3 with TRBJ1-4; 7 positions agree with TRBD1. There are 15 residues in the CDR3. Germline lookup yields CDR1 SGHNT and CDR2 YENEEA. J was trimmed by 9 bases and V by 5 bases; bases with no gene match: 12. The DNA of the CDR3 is TGTGCCAGCAGCCCCGACCGGGACAGAGGGAAAAAACTGTTTTTT. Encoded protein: CASSPDRDRGKKLFF. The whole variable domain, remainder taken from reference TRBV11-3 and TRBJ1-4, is EAGVVQSPRYKIIEKKQPVAFWCNPISGHNTLYWYLQNLGQGPELLIRYENEEAVDDSQLPKDRFSAERLKGVDSTLKIQPAELGDSAVYLCASSPDRDRGKKLFFGSGTQLSVL.

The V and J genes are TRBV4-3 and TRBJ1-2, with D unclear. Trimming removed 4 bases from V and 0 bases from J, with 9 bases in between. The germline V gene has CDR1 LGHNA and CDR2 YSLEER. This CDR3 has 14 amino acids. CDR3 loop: CASSPHTANYGYTF. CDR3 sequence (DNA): TGCGCCAGCAGCCCCCACACAGCTAACTATGGCTACACCTTC.

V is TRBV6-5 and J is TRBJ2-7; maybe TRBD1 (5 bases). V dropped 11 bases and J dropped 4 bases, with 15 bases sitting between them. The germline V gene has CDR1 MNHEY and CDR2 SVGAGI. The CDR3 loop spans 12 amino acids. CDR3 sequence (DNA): TGTGCCTTAAAAGGGGCAGTTTACGAGCAGTACTTC. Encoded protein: CALKGAVYEQYF.

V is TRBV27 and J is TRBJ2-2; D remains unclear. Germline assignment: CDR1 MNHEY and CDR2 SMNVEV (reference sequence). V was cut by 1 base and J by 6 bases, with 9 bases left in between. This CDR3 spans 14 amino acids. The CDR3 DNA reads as TGTGCCAGCAGTTTATTCAACCCGGCCGGGGAGCTGTTTTTT. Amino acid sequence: CASSLFNPAGELFF.

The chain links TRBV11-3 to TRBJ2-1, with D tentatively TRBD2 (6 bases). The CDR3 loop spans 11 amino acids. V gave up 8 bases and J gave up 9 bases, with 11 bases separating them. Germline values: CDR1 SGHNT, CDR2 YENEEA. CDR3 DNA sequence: TGTGCCAGCTTCTTCGGGGGTGAGCAGTTCTTC. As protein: CASFFGGEQFF.